A selection of T cell receptor beta chains follows, all from one sample in a study of CD8+CD57+ T cells in acquired aplastic anemia. TCRdb reanalysed the reads using MiXCR and keeps one entry per CDR3 protein. The sample includes around 150,000 distinct CDR3 sequences, over 70% of them seen just once. The sample consisted of sorted CD4+, CD8+, or CD8+CD57+ T cells (not recorded which) from PBMCs. These receptors were taken from a human donor with aplastic anemia. The conserved cysteine and the conserved F or W are not part of the CDR3 here. Fields, in order: V gene, J gene, CDR3 protein.

V: TRBV7-9
J: TRBJ1-6
CDR3: ASRPPGGFGSPLH

V: TRBV6-1
J: TRBJ1-1
CDR3: ASRTGAGMNTEAF

V: TRBV7-3
J: TRBJ2-2
CDR3: ASSFRGGAFGELF

V: TRBV7-9
J: TRBJ1-2
CDR3: ASSLISTGHLTNYGYT

V: TRBV29-1
J: TRBJ1-5
CDR3: SVETGSNQPQH

V: TRBV7-8
J: TRBJ2-3
CDR3: ASSLKPLAGGS

V: TRBV19
J: TRBJ2-5
CDR3: ASRLASETQY

V: TRBV24-1
J: TRBJ2-2
CDR3: ATSDLTGTGELF

V: TRBV14
J: TRBJ2-3
CDR3: ASSRRPGTSTDTQY

V: TRBV29-1
J: TRBJ1-2
CDR3: SVYRVNYGYT

V: TRBV7-2
J: TRBJ2-7
CDR3: ASSLTGVNEQY

V: TRBV20-1
J: TRBJ1-1
CDR3: SARDPLGGTEEAF

V: TRBV20-1
J: TRBJ2-7
CDR3: SARTDRGGYEQY

V: TRBV5-4
J: TRBJ2-5
CDR3: ASSLGTGGETQY

V: TRBV4-1
J: TRBJ2-2
CDR3: ASSQEYTGELF

V: TRBV29-1
J: TRBJ2-2
CDR3: SVETQGNTGELF

V: TRBV7-3
J: TRBJ1-1
CDR3: ASSISGQPNTEAF

V: TRBV7-8
J: TRBJ1-1
CDR3: ASSWTGITEAF

V: TRBV12-3/TRBV12-4
J: TRBJ1-1
CDR3: ASSFQITEAF

V: TRBV10-3
J: TRBJ2-1
CDR3: ASRRTGGSEDEQF

V: TRBV29-1
J: TRBJ1-2
CDR3: SVEDRDSFDVYGYT

V: TRBV4-1
J: TRBJ1-3
CDR3: ASSQVGVQGIAGNTIY

V: TRBV7-3
J: TRBJ2-6
CDR3: ASSLGPLSGANVLT

V: TRBV7-3
J: TRBJ1-5
CDR3: ASGHGGGQPQH

V: TRBV9
J: TRBJ2-3
CDR3: ASSQSLLPTQY

V: TRBV20-1
J: TRBJ2-3
CDR3: SAIPSTDTQY

V: TRBV2
J: TRBJ2-1
CDR3: ASRPPTGRADNEQF

V: TRBV12-3/TRBV12-4
J: TRBJ1-6
CDR3: ASRPPGVYNSPLR

V: TRBV2
J: TRBJ2-3
CDR3: ASKRTGGTDTQY

V: TRBV9
J: TRBJ1-4
CDR3: ASSVEARSGINEKLF

V: TRBV24-1
J: TRBJ2-1
CDR3: ATSDQAGDYNEQF

V: TRBV15
J: TRBJ1-1
CDR3: ATSRGQIDTEAF

V: TRBV10-1
J: TRBJ1-6
CDR3: ASSESRGVTPLH

V: TRBV7-8
J: TRBJ2-3
CDR3: AGSNGLAGRDTQY

V: TRBV10-3
J: TRBJ2-7
CDR3: AITEDRAGMSGEQY

V: TRBV2
J: TRBJ1-2
CDR3: ASSEDSGTGNYGYT

V: TRBV24-1
J: TRBJ2-7
CDR3: ATRLGTYEQY

V: TRBV7-8
J: TRBJ2-7
CDR3: ASSSLPTANEQY

V: TRBV7-8
J: TRBJ2-7
CDR3: ASSLTGTGAREQY

V: TRBV2
J: TRBJ2-7
CDR3: ASREGGFHEQY

V: TRBV19
J: TRBJ1-6
CDR3: ASSPTGGNSPLH

V: TRBV6-5
J: TRBJ2-7
CDR3: ASSPSTRTYEQY

V: TRBV10-3
J: TRBJ1-1
CDR3: AISDSLMNTEAF

V: TRBV2
J: TRBJ1-3
CDR3: ASSADRAGNTIY

V: TRBV5-4
J: TRBJ2-7
CDR3: ASSLGRGNSYEQY

V: TRBV2
J: TRBJ2-7
CDR3: ASSLSAYEQY

V: TRBV20-1
J: TRBJ1-1
CDR3: SAWTGLATEAF

V: TRBV6-4
J: TRBJ1-1
CDR3: ASSEGGESTEAF

V: TRBV10-2
J: TRBJ2-7
CDR3: ASSGPPGQASYEQY

V: TRBV2
J: TRBJ1-1
CDR3: ASSGWTGGAMNTEAF

V: TRBV27
J: TRBJ1-1
CDR3: ASSLGPVNTEAF

V: TRBV7-3
J: TRBJ2-7
CDR3: ASSFLTTEQY

V: TRBV19
J: TRBJ2-7
CDR3: ASCRQASSYEQY

V: TRBV20-1
J: TRBJ1-2
CDR3: SAKGWGGNHYGYT

V: TRBV20-1
J: TRBJ1-1
CDR3: SAQGESTEAF

V: TRBV2
J: TRBJ2-3
CDR3: ASSQAGSTDTQY

V: TRBV10-3
J: TRBJ2-7
CDR3: AITRAPRGYEQY